One sample yielded the 2 T cell receptor beta chains listed below, sequenced in a study of OX40 agonist ivuxolimab in advanced cancers. The table came from immunoSEQ multiplex PCR; TCRdb's copy has only in-frame clones and leaves some out. The repertoire holds 65,000 to 95,000 clones, with under 90% as singletons. The specimen was CD4+ or CD8+ T cells sorted from blood, collected in a trial of the OX40 agonist ivuxolimab. The receptors were sampled from an adult with an advanced solid tumor such as melanoma, head and neck, liver or kidney cancer.

The V call is TRBV7-9, the J call TRBJ2-1; 8 nucleotides line up with TRBD1. The germline CDR1 and CDR2 sequences are SEHNR and FQNEAQ (reference sequence). V trimming: 6 bases; J trimming: 5 bases; junction bases outside the gene matches: 9. CDR3 length: 15 amino acids. The CDR3 loop reads CASSSDRGWDNEQFF. The CDR3 DNA sequence: TGTGCCAGCAGTTCAGACAGGGGTTGGGACAATGAGCAGTTCTTC.

This chain joins TRBV10-3 and TRBJ2-2; 8 nucleotides match TRBD1. V dropped 6 bases and J dropped 7; count of bases not matched to a gene: 4. The germline V gene encodes CDR1 ENHRY and CDR2 SYGVKD. This CDR3 comprises 13 residues. The CDR3 bases are TGTGCCATCAGGGAACAGGGGGTCGGGGAGCTGTTTTTT. This codes for CAIREQGVGELFF.